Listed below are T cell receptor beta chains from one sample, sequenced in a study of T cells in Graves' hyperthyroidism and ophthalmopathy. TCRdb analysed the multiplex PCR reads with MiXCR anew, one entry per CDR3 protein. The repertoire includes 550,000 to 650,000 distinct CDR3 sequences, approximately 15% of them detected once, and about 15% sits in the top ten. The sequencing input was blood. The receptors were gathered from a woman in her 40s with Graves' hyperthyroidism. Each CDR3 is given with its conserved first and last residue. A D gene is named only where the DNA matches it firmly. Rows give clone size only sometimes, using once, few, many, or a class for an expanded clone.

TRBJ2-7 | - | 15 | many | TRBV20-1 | TGCAGTGCTAGAGATAGTCTGCTAGCGTCCTACGAGCAGTACTTC | CSARDSLLASYEQYF
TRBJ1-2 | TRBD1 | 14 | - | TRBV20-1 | TGCAGTGCTAAAGGAGGACAGGGGATCTATGGCTACACCTTC | CSAKGGQGIYGYTF
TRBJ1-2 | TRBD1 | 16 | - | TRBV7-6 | TGTGCCAGCAGCTTAGTTGGGACAGGTTCCCGAGATGGCTACACCTTC | CASSLVGTGSRDGYTF
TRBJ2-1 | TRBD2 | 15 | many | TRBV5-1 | TGCGCCAGCAGCTTTGTCCTAGCGGGAGAAAATGAGCAGTTCTTC | CASSFVLAGENEQFF
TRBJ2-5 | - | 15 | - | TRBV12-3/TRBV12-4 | TGTGCCAGCAGTACCGGGACCGTGTGGCAAGAGACCCAGTACTTC | CASSTGTVWQETQYF
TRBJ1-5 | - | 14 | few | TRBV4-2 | TGTGCCAGCAGCCAAGGCCAGGGGACCCGGTCCCAGCATTTT | CASSQGQGTRSQHF
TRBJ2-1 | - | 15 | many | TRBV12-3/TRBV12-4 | TGTGCCAGCATCCCTATGACAGCCCCCTACAATGAGCAGTTCTTC | CASIPMTAPYNEQFF
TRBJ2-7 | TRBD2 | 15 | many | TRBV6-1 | TGTGCCAGCAGAGTAGCGGGGGGTGTAGCGCTCGAGCAGTACTTC | CASRVAGGVALEQYF
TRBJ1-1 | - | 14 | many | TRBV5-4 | TGTGCCAGCAGCTTGGGGGTAGGGGTAACTGAAGCTTTCTTT | CASSLGVGVTEAFF
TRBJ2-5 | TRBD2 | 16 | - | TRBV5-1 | TGCGCCAGCAGCTTAGGGGACTATCCCAATTCTGAGACCCAGTACTTC | CASSLGDYPNSETQYF
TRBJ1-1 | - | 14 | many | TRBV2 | TGTGCCAGCAGTGATTTTCTAGGGACCACTGAAGCTTTCTTT | CASSDFLGTTEAFF
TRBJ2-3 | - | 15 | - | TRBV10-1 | TGCGCCAGCAGTAGGACAGACGCCACCACAGATACGCAGTATTTT | CASSRTDATTDTQYF
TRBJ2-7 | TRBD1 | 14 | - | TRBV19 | TGTGCCAGTAGTCGCAGGGGGTCGGCCTACGAGCAGTACTTC | CASSRRGSAYEQYF
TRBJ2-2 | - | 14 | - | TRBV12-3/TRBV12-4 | TGTGCCAGCAGTCCCCAAGGAGGAGCCGGGGAGCTGTTTTTT | CASSPQGGAGELFF
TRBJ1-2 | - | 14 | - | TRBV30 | TGTGCCTGGAGCAGGGCAGGGAGCGTCTATGGCTACACCTTC | CAWSRAGSVYGYTF
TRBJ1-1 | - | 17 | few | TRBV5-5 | TGTGCCAGCAGACCTCTGGACAGTCCAACATTGAACACTGAAGCTTTCTTT | CASRPLDSPTLNTEAFF
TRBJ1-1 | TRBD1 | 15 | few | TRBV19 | TGTGCCAGTAGTAAGACCGGGACAGGGGGCACTGAAGCTTTCTTT | CASSKTGTGGTEAFF
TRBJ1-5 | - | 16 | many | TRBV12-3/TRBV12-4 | TGTGCCAGCAGTTTAGGGCAGGGGCCCAATTCTCAGCCCCAGCATTTT | CASSLGQGPNSQPQHF
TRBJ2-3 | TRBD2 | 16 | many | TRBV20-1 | TGCAGTGCTAGACCCCTTAGCGGGAGAGGCACAGATACGCAGTATTTT | CSARPLSGRGTDTQYF
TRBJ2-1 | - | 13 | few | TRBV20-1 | TGCAGTGGTAGGGAGGTACTATACAATGAGCAGTTCTTC | CSGREVLYNEQFF
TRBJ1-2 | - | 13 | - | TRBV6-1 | TGTGCCAGCGGGGAGTTTTCAGGGGTAGGCTACACCTTC | CASGEFSGVGYTF
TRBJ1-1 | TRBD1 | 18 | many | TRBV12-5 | TGTGCTAGTGGTTTGGAGTCGAAGGGACAGATTATGAACACTGAAGCTTTCTTT | CASGLESKGQIMNTEAFF
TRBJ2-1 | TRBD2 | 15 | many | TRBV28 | TGTGCCAGCAGCCCGCCGTTAGCGGGAGCGGGTGAGCAGTTCTTC | CASSPPLAGAGEQFF
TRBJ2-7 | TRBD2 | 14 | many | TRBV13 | TGTGCCAGCAGATTCACGGGGGGTTCCTACGAGCAGTACTTC | CASRFTGGSYEQYF
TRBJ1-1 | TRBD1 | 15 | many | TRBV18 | TGTGCCAGCTCACCACTCCGGACAGGGAGGACTGAAGCTTTCTTT | CASSPLRTGRTEAFF
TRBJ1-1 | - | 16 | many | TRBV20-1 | TGCAGTGCTACTACTGACAGGAGATGGGTAGGCACTGAAGCTTTCTTT | CSATTDRRWVGTEAFF
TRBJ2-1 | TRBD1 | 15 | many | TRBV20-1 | TGCAGTGCTAGAGCCGTGGGGACAGGATACAATGAGCAGTTCTTC | CSARAVGTGYNEQFF
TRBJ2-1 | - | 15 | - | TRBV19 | TGTGCCAGTAGGGAGGTGGGAGGTGGGGTAAATGAGCAGTTCTTC | CASREVGGGVNEQFF
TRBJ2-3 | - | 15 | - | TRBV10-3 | TGTGCCATCGGGGCCAAGGCGGGAAAAACAGATACGCAGTATTTT | CAIGAKAGKTDTQYF
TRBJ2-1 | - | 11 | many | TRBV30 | TGTGCCTGGAGTGCATACAATGAGCAGTTCTTC | CAWSAYNEQFF
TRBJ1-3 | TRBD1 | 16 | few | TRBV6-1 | TGTGCCAGCAGGCCGACAGGGGGAAGCTCTGGAAACACCATATATTTT | CASRPTGGSSGNTIYF
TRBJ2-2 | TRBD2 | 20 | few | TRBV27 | TGTGCCAGCAGTTTATCCCCGATGGCGAGCGGGGGGAGGAACACCGGGGAGCTGTTTTTT | CASSLSPMASGGRNTGELFF
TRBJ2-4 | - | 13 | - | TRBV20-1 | TGCAGTGCTAGAGACCCTTCCTTAAACATTCAGTACTTC | CSARDPSLNIQYF
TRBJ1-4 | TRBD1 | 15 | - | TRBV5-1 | TGCGCCAGCAGCTCTTCCGGGACAGGGGGGGAAAAACTGTTTTTT | CASSSSGTGGEKLFF
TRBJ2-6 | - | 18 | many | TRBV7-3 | TGTGCCAGCAGCCCACCAAGGAACCGCCTTTCTGGGGCCAACGTCCTGACTTTC | CASSPPRNRLSGANVLTF
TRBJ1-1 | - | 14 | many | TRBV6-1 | TGTGCCAGCAGCGGATGGGGGGTTCGAACTGAAGCTTTCTTT | CASSGWGVRTEAFF
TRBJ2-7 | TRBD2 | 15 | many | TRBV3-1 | TGTGCCAGCAGCGGGACTAGCGCTAGCTCCTACGAGCAGTACTTC | CASSGTSASSYEQYF
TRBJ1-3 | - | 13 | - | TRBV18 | TGTGCCAGCTCGAACCAGCCTGGAAACACCATATATTTT | CASSNQPGNTIYF
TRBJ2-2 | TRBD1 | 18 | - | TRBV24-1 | TGTGCCACCAGTGATTTTTCTCATGGACAGGGGATTACCGGGGAGCTGTTTTTT | CATSDFSHGQGITGELFF
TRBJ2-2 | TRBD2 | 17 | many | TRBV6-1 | TGTGCCAGCAGTGAAAGGGGGAGCGGGAGGTCGTCCGGGGAGCTGTTTTTT | CASSERGSGRSSGELFF
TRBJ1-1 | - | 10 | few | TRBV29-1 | TGCAGCGTTGCAAACACTGAAGCTTTCTTT | CSVANTEAFF
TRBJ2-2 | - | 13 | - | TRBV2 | TGTGCCAGCCAACGGGTCGCCACCGGGGAGCTGTTTTTT | CASQRVATGELFF
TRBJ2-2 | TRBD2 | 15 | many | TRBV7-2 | TGTGCCAGCAGGGCGAGCGGGAGTCTTTCCGGGGAGCTGTTTTTT | CASRASGSLSGELFF
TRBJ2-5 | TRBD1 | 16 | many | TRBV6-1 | TGTGCCAGCAGCTCATTAGACAGGGGGGGGCAAGAGACCCAGTACTTC | CASSSLDRGGQETQYF
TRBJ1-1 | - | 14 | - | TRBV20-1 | TGCAGTGCTAGTAAGCAGGGGATAGACACTGAAGCTTTCTTT | CSASKQGIDTEAFF
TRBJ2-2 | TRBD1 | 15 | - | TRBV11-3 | TGTGCCAGCAGCTTGCGTTCAGGGGGCACCGGGAAGCTGTTTTTT | CASSLRSGGTGKLFF
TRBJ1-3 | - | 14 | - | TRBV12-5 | TGTGCTAGTGGTTTGGTCTCCTCTGGAAACACCATATATTTT | CASGLVSSGNTIYF
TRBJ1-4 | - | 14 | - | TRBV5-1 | TGCGCCAGCAGCTTGGGAGACACTGGAGAAAAACTGTTTTTT | CASSLGDTGEKLFF
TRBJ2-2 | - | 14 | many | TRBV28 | TGTGCCAGCAGTCCCGGGGACGCGACCGGGGAGCTGTTTTTT | CASSPGDATGELFF
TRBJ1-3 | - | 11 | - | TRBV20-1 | TGCAGTGCTAGAAACACAGGGTGGCTATATTTT | CSARNTGWLYF
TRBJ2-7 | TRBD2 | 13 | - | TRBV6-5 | TGTGCCAGCACCTTCGGACTAGCTAACGAGCAGTACTTC | CASTFGLANEQYF
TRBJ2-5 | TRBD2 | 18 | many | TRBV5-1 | TGCGCCAGCAGCCTCCCGCCTCGACTAGCGGGACCACAAGAGACCCAGTACTTC | CASSLPPRLAGPQETQYF
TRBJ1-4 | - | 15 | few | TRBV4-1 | TGCGCCAGCAGTCCCGGGTCGGTTTCTAATGAAAAACTGTTTTTT | CASSPGSVSNEKLFF
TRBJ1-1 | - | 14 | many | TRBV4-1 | TGCGCCAGCAGCCAAGTATGGGGAAACACTGAAGCTTTCTTT | CASSQVWGNTEAFF
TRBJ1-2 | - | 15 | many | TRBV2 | TGTGCCAGCAGTGAATTCGTGGGGGTGTCCTATGGCTACACCTTC | CASSEFVGVSYGYTF